The rows below give T cell receptor beta chains drawn from one sample of a study of T cell changes during pregnancy in multiple sclerosis. TCRdb's copy holds only in-frame clones and misses some; the assay was immunoSEQ multiplex PCR. The sample holds tens of thousands of clones, 91% seen once. This sample comprised CD8+ T cells from peripheral blood mononuclear cells, obtained after pregnancy. These receptors all come from a female donor with multiple sclerosis, enrolled in a pregnancy study. Each CDR3 is given with its conserved first and last residue. A D gene is named only where the DNA matches it firmly. Size values are once, few and many counts, or a class for expanded clones, and some rows have none.

TRBJ1-3	14	TRBV29-1	.	.	CSVESGVQGNTIYF	TGCAGCGTTGAATCAGGGGTGCAGGGAAACACCATATATTTT
TRBJ1-5	19	TRBV30	.	.	CAWSAARAETVFSNQPQHF	TGTGCCTGGAGTGCCGCCCGTGCGGAAACGGTATTTAGCAATCAGCCCCAGCATTTT
TRBJ2-1	15	TRBV19	medium-sized	TRBD2	CASSSTSGAYNEQFF	TGTGCCAGTAGTTCAACTAGCGGAGCGTACAATGAGCAGTTCTTC
TRBJ1-6	14	TRBV19	.	.	CASSVSSYNSPLHF	TGTGCCAGTAGTGTCAGCTCCTATAATTCACCCCTCCACTTT
TRBJ2-5	13	TRBV6-1	.	TRBD1	CASSGQGDETQYF	TGTGCCAGCAGTGGACAGGGAGACGAGACCCAGTACTTC
TRBJ2-7	14	TRBV27	.	TRBD1	CASNPTGDPYEQYF	TGTGCCAGCAACCCGACAGGGGACCCTTACGAGCAGTACTTC
TRBJ2-5	12	TRBV7-9	medium-sized	.	CASSPGRETQYF	TGTGCCAGCAGCCCCGGTAGAGAGACCCAGTACTTC
TRBJ2-6	15	TRBV10-1	.	.	CASSETGAGANVLTF	TGCGCCAGCAGTGAAACCGGAGCTGGGGCCAACGTCCTGACTTTC
TRBJ2-7	15	TRBV6-1	.	TRBD2	CASSSPGTSVREQYF	TGTGCCAGTTCCAGTCCCGGGACTAGCGTTCGCGAGCAGTACTTC
TRBJ1-4	13	TRBV27	.	TRBD1	CASSPGRTGSLFF	TGTGCCAGCAGCCCGGGGCGGACAGGGAGTCTGTTTTTT
TRBJ2-4	16	TRBV7-2	once	TRBD2	CASSFTTSGMENIQYF	TGTGCCAGCAGCTTCACGACTAGCGGTATGGAAAACATTCAGTACTTC
TRBJ1-2	16	TRBV4-1	.	TRBD1	CASSHGQGAGNYGYTF	TGCGCCAGCAGCCATGGACAGGGGGCGGGTAACTATGGCTACACCTTC
TRBJ1-1	12	TRBV9	.	.	CASSVEGTEAFF	TGTGCCAGCAGCGTGGAGGGAACTGAAGCTTTCTTT
TRBJ1-1	16	TRBV4-1	.	.	CASSQSQSSEDTEAFF	TGCGCCAGCAGCCAATCCCAAAGCTCGGAGGACACTGAAGCTTTCTTT
TRBJ2-5	14	TRBV6-6	.	TRBD1	CASSYSTGGETQYF	TGTGCCAGCAGTTACTCGACAGGGGGGGAGACCCAGTACTTC
TRBJ2-7	17	TRBV19	.	.	CASTPREDDPNPYEQYF	TGTGCCAGTACCCCCCGGGAAGATGACCCAAATCCCTACGAGCAGTACTTC
TRBJ1-5	15	TRBV27	.	.	CASSSTVYSNQPQHF	TGTGCCAGCAGTTCGACAGTATATAGCAATCAGCCCCAGCATTTT
TRBJ1-2	12	TRBV14	.	.	CASSPINYGYTF	TGTGCCAGCAGCCCTATTAACTATGGCTACACCTTC
TRBJ1-1	12	TRBV5-1	few	.	CASSLGSTEAFF	TGCGCCAGCAGCTTGGGGAGCACTGAAGCTTTCTTT